This is a list of T cell receptor beta chains from one sample in a study of vaccination effects on CD4 cells after COVID-19. These receptors are not linked to any known antigen. Libraries were prepared by immunoSEQ multiplex PCR; TCRdb keeps only in-frame clonotypes and omits some of them. Here the sample spans 80,000 to 95,000 clones, 60% to 85% being singletons. The starting material was CD4+ T cells from PBMCs cultured with HCoV-OC43 spike peptides, obtained after COVID-19 vaccination. These receptors were obtained from a human donor who received a COVID-19 vaccine. CDR3s include the opening cysteine and the closing phenylalanine or tryptophan. The D gene is left open where the match is weak. Clone size is shown for a subset of rows, as once, few, many or a class of expanded clone.

j_call	d_call	v_call	clone_size	cdr3_nt	cdr3_aa
TRBJ2-1	TRBD2	TRBV7-3	NA	TGTGCCAGCAGCTCCACAAATCTAGCGGGGGGTTACAATGAGCAGTTCTTC	CASSSTNLAGGYNEQFF
TRBJ1-5	NA	TRBV7-2	NA	TGTGCCAGCAGCCGCCAGGGGAATCAGCCCCAGCATTTT	CASSRQGNQPQHF
TRBJ1-5	NA	TRBV10-2	NA	TGCGCCAGCAGTGATTGGAGAGGGGCGGAGGGGGGATCTAGCAATCAGCCCCAGCATTTT	CASSDWRGAEGGSSNQPQHF
TRBJ2-6	TRBD1	TRBV5-1	NA	TGCGCCAGCAGCTCGCTCACAGGGGATGGTGGGGCCAACGTCCTGACTTTC	CASSSLTGDGGANVLTF
TRBJ2-2	TRBD1	TRBV18	NA	TGTGCCAGCTCACCCCGGGACAGAAGCACCGGGGAGCTGTTTTTT	CASSPRDRSTGELFF
TRBJ1-2	NA	TRBV6-5	NA	TGTGCCAGCAGTTACTCGGGGGTGTCCTATGGCTACACCTTC	CASSYSGVSYGYTF
TRBJ1-1	TRBD1	TRBV6-4	few	TGTGCCAGCAGTGCGGGACAGGCCGACACTGAAGCTTTCTTT	CASSAGQADTEAFF
TRBJ1-1	NA	TRBV12-3/TRBV12-4	NA	TGTGCCAGCAGTCTTCTGGTCACTGAAGCTTTCTTT	CASSLLVTEAFF
TRBJ1-2	NA	TRBV28	NA	TGTGCCAGCAGTTCGGGGGCAGATAACTATGGCTACACCTTC	CASSSGADNYGYTF
TRBJ2-1	NA	TRBV6-6	NA	TGTGCCAGCAGTTACGATCCAGGGGCCTACAATGAGCAGTTCTTC	CASSYDPGAYNEQFF
TRBJ1-2	NA	TRBV14	once	TGTGCCAGCAGCCTCACATGGGGATTCTGGGGTTGTGGCTACACCTTC	CASSLTWGFWGCGYTF
TRBJ1-4	NA	TRBV6-6	NA	TGTGCCATAAAGGCGGCGGCTGGAGGGTTATCAGAAGGACTGTTTTTT	CAIKAAAGGLSEGLFF
TRBJ1-4	NA	TRBV10-1	NA	TGCGCCAGCAGTGACCCGAGAGGGGATAATGAAAAACTGTTTTTT	CASSDPRGDNEKLFF
TRBJ2-4	TRBD1	TRBV7-2	NA	TGTGCCAGCAGCTTAGGAGCAGGGGGCTCACAAAACATTCAGTACTTC	CASSLGAGGSQNIQYF
TRBJ2-3	NA	TRBV9	once	TGTGCCAGCAGCGCGAGACTAGGCGCAGATACGCAGTATTTT	CASSARLGADTQYF
TRBJ2-6	NA	TRBV6-1	NA	TGTGCCAGCAGTGGACAGGTCCCAATCTCTGGGGCCAACGTCCTGACTTTC	CASSGQVPISGANVLTF
TRBJ2-5	NA	TRBV12-3/TRBV12-4	once	TGTGCCAGCAGTTTGTACACACAAGAGACCCAGTACTTC	CASSLYTQETQYF
TRBJ1-1	TRBD1	TRBV6-5	NA	TGTGCCAGCAGTCGGACAGGCTGGAACACTGAAGCTTTCTTT	CASSRTGWNTEAFF
TRBJ2-1	NA	TRBV5-1	NA	TGCGCCAGCACCCGGGCCGGCTCTCTATTGGGCAATGAGCAGTTCTTC	CASTRAGSLLGNEQFF
TRBJ2-2	NA	TRBV19	NA	TGTGCCAGTAGGCGAAAAGCCGGGACCTCGAACACCGGGGAGCTGTTTTTT	CASRRKAGTSNTGELFF
TRBJ1-1	NA	TRBV11-2	NA	TGTGCCAGCAGTCACAGGGTTCCTGAAGCTTTCTTT	CASSHRVPEAFF
TRBJ1-5	NA	TRBV28	NA	TGTGCCAGCAGTTTAGATGAAAGAAGCAATCAGCCCCAGCATTTT	CASSLDERSNQPQHF
TRBJ1-1	TRBD1	TRBV5-1	NA	TGCGCCAGCAGCTTGGAGGGGGCAGGGGGCTTAGCTTTCTTT	CASSLEGAGGLAFF
TRBJ2-3	TRBD2	TRBV5-5	NA	TGTGCCAGCAGCTGGACTAGCGGGGAAAATACGCAGTATTTT	CASSWTSGENTQYF
TRBJ1-5	NA	TRBV6-1	NA	TGTGCCAGCAGTGAAGCTATGACAGGTTCCTCCATTCAGCCCCAGCATTTT	CASSEAMTGSSIQPQHF
TRBJ1-5	TRBD1	TRBV28	NA	TGTGCCAGCAGCAATACAGGGGACGGCAATCAGCCCCAGCATTTT	CASSNTGDGNQPQHF
TRBJ1-6	NA	TRBV14	NA	TGTGCCAGCAGCGGACGCGCGGACGGATTAAATTCACCCCTCCACTTT	CASSGRADGLNSPLHF
TRBJ1-2	NA	TRBV19	NA	TGTGCCAGTAGTATCAACGGGGATGGCTATGGCTACACCTTC	CASSINGDGYGYTF
TRBJ1-2	NA	TRBV12-5	NA	TGTGCTAGTGGTCCGGGTTACGTCTACACCTTC	CASGPGYVYTF
TRBJ1-3	NA	TRBV5-5	few	TGTGCCAGCAGCTTGGACGGATTCTCTGGAAACACCATATATTTT	CASSLDGFSGNTIYF
TRBJ2-3	NA	TRBV6-4	once	TGTGCCAGCAGTTTAACAGGGTTGGATACGCAGTATTTT	CASSLTGLDTQYF
TRBJ2-2	NA	TRBV7-3	NA	TGTGCCAGCAGCCCGTGCCTGGACAACCTTCGCGTGAACACCGGGGAGCTGTTTTTT	CASSPCLDNLRVNTGELFF
TRBJ2-3	NA	TRBV7-9	few	TGTGCCAGCAGCTTACTTGAGGCCACAGATACGCAGTATTTT	CASSLLEATDTQYF
TRBJ2-5	NA	TRBV14	NA	TGTGCCAGCAGCCAGACCATTACCGGGACAAAAGAGACCCAGTACTTC	CASSQTITGTKETQYF
TRBJ1-2	TRBD1	TRBV3-1/TRBV3-2	NA	TGTGCCAGCAGCCATCTACAGGGGAACTATGGCTACACCTTC	CASSHLQGNYGYTF
TRBJ1-6	NA	TRBV30	NA	TGTGCCTGGACGGGGACGAACAGCTTACCCCTCCACTTT	CAWTGTNSLPLHF
TRBJ2-5	TRBD2	TRBV7-7	NA	TGTGCCAGCAGCTCAAGAGCGGGGGGGTACCAAGAGACCCAGTACTTC	CASSSRAGGYQETQYF
TRBJ1-5	NA	TRBV7-2	NA	TGTGCCAGCAGCTTAGACGGGTCAGGCAATCAGCCCCAGCATTTT	CASSLDGSGNQPQHF
TRBJ1-5	TRBD1	TRBV27	NA	TGTGCCAGCAGTAGGACAGGGAGGTCCCAGCCCCAGCATTTT	CASSRTGRSQPQHF
TRBJ1-5	NA	TRBV9	NA	TGTGCCAGCAGCCCCGAGGGGGTCACTAATCAGCCCCAGCATTTT	CASSPEGVTNQPQHF
TRBJ1-6	NA	TRBV19	NA	TGTGCCAGTAGTATAGTGGGTGCATATAATTCACCCCTCCACTTT	CASSIVGAYNSPLHF
TRBJ2-2	TRBD1	TRBV18	NA	TGTGCCAGCTCTCAATACGACAGGGCTTCGAACACCGGGGAGCTGTTTTTT	CASSQYDRASNTGELFF